A selection of T cell receptor beta chains follows, all from one sample in a study of blood T cell repertoires in COVID-19. Profiling relied on immunoSEQ multiplex PCR, and the TCRdb table lists in-frame clones only, not all of them. This table has more than 85,000 clones, 87% appearing once. The sequenced material came from peripheral blood. These receptors were obtained from a human donor in a cohort sampled during active COVID-19. CDR3s include the opening cysteine and the closing phenylalanine or tryptophan. D genes are given only for firm matches. The size of a clone is reported for some rows only, either as once, few or many, or as a class for expanded clones.

d_gene: NA
abundance: few
j_gene: TRBJ1-1
v_gene: TRBV27
CDR3aa: CASSFRTENTEAFF
CDR3nt: TGTGCCAGCAGTTTCCGGACAGAGAACACTGAAGCTTTCTTT

d_gene: NA
abundance: NA
j_gene: TRBJ1-6
v_gene: TRBV4-1
CDR3aa: CASSQESSYNSPLHF
CDR3nt: TGCGCCAGCAGCCAAGAGAGCTCCTATAATTCACCCCTCCACTTT

d_gene: TRBD1
abundance: NA
j_gene: TRBJ2-7
v_gene: TRBV11-2
CDR3aa: CASSLGRDSLTYEQYF
CDR3nt: TGTGCCAGCAGCTTAGGTCGGGACAGTCTCACCTACGAGCAGTACTTC

d_gene: TRBD1
abundance: NA
j_gene: TRBJ1-2
v_gene: TRBV30
CDR3aa: CAWSGTGNNYGYTF
CDR3nt: TGTGCCTGGAGTGGGACAGGGAACAACTATGGCTACACCTTC

d_gene: TRBD1
abundance: NA
j_gene: TRBJ2-7
v_gene: TRBV2
CDR3aa: CASSEAGTAPYEQYF
CDR3nt: TGTGCCAGCAGTGAAGCCGGGACAGCCCCTTACGAGCAGTACTTC

d_gene: NA
abundance: NA
j_gene: TRBJ2-7
v_gene: TRBV24-1
CDR3aa: CATPYSTYEQYF
CDR3nt: TGTGCCACCCCCTATTCGACCTACGAGCAGTACTTC

d_gene: TRBD1
abundance: few
j_gene: TRBJ2-5
v_gene: TRBV6-1
CDR3aa: CASSEGQRYQETQYF
CDR3nt: TGTGCCAGCAGTGAGGGACAGCGATACCAAGAGACCCAGTACTTC

d_gene: NA
abundance: NA
j_gene: TRBJ1-1
v_gene: TRBV9
CDR3aa: CASSGKTDTQRANTEAFF
CDR3nt: TGTGCCAGCAGCGGAAAAACTGACACTCAGAGGGCGAACACTGAAGCTTTCTTT

d_gene: NA
abundance: NA
j_gene: TRBJ2-7
v_gene: TRBV12-3/TRBV12-4
CDR3aa: CASSRDLPYEQYF
CDR3nt: TGTGCCAGCAGTCGCGATCTCCCCTACGAGCAGTACTTC

d_gene: TRBD1
abundance: NA
j_gene: TRBJ1-3
v_gene: TRBV5-6
CDR3aa: CASSLDRGGNTIYF
CDR3nt: TGTGCCAGCAGCCTGGACAGGGGTGGGAACACCATATATTTT

d_gene: NA
abundance: NA
j_gene: TRBJ1-2
v_gene: TRBV19
CDR3aa: CATTDYSGYTF
CDR3nt: TGTGCCACTACCGATTACTCGGGCTACACCTTC

d_gene: TRBD1
abundance: NA
j_gene: TRBJ1-5
v_gene: TRBV7-9
CDR3aa: CASSFGGGAGNQPQHF
CDR3nt: TGTGCCAGCAGCTTTGGAGGGGGCGCGGGCAATCAGCCCCAGCATTTT

d_gene: TRBD1
abundance: NA
j_gene: TRBJ2-7
v_gene: TRBV27
CDR3aa: CASRKGTGRIREYF
CDR3nt: TGTGCCAGCAGAAAAGGGACAGGCCGAATTCGGGAGTACTTC

d_gene: NA
abundance: NA
j_gene: TRBJ2-1
v_gene: TRBV7-9
CDR3aa: CASSLQGWPLLINEQFF
CDR3nt: TGTGCCAGCAGCTTACAGGGGTGGCCACTCCTAATCAATGAGCAGTTCTTC

d_gene: TRBD2
abundance: few
j_gene: TRBJ2-1
v_gene: TRBV5-1
CDR3aa: CASSLELAGAWNEQFF
CDR3nt: TGCGCCAGCAGCTTGGAACTAGCGGGAGCCTGGAATGAGCAGTTCTTC

d_gene: TRBD1
abundance: NA
j_gene: TRBJ1-2
v_gene: TRBV5-6
CDR3aa: CARGQAANYGYTF
CDR3nt: TGTGCCCGCGGACAGGCCGCTAACTATGGCTACACCTTC

d_gene: NA
abundance: NA
j_gene: TRBJ2-1
v_gene: TRBV4-2
CDR3aa: CASSPPTAVGEQFF
CDR3nt: TGTGCCAGCAGTCCCCCTACCGCGGTGGGTGAGCAGTTCTTC

d_gene: TRBD1
abundance: NA
j_gene: TRBJ1-1
v_gene: TRBV4-3
CDR3aa: CASSQDLGTGGLDTEAFF
CDR3nt: TGCGCCAGCAGCCAAGACCTAGGGACAGGGGGGTTGGACACTGAAGCTTTCTTT

d_gene: TRBD1
abundance: once
j_gene: TRBJ2-1
v_gene: TRBV7-6
CDR3aa: CASSPFLGPGQGLFF
CDR3nt: TGTGCCAGCAGCCCCTTTTTGGGGCCGGGACAGGGGCTGTTCTTC

d_gene: NA
abundance: many
j_gene: TRBJ2-7
v_gene: TRBV9
CDR3aa: CASSVGTNSYEQYF
CDR3nt: TGTGCCAGCAGCGTAGGTACGAACTCGTACGAGCAGTACTTC

d_gene: TRBD1
abundance: NA
j_gene: TRBJ1-1
v_gene: TRBV29-1
CDR3aa: CSGDRGDTEAFF
CDR3nt: TGCAGCGGGGACAGGGGAGACACTGAAGCTTTCTTT

d_gene: TRBD1
abundance: NA
j_gene: TRBJ1-3
v_gene: TRBV10-3
CDR3aa: CAIRGPTGFLAGPNTIYF
CDR3nt: TGTGCCATCAGGGGGCCGACAGGGTTCCTAGCAGGCCCAAACACCATATATTTT

d_gene: NA
abundance: NA
j_gene: TRBJ2-2
v_gene: TRBV6-5
CDR3aa: CASSKRTGELFF
CDR3nt: TGTGCCAGCTCCAAACGGACCGGGGAGCTGTTTTTT

d_gene: NA
abundance: NA
j_gene: TRBJ1-4
v_gene: TRBV6-1
CDR3aa: CASSGGLGQVWVPTNEKLFF
CDR3nt: TGTGCCAGCAGTGGAGGACTCGGGCAGGTTTGGGTTCCGACTAATGAAAAACTGTTTTTT

d_gene: TRBD2
abundance: NA
j_gene: TRBJ2-7
v_gene: TRBV10-3
CDR3aa: CAISESTGGGAVEQYF
CDR3nt: TGTGCCATCAGTGAGTCTACGGGCGGGGGGGCCGTCGAGCAGTACTTC

d_gene: NA
abundance: NA
j_gene: TRBJ1-6
v_gene: TRBV4-2
CDR3aa: CASSQDRGTNVNSPLHF
CDR3nt: TGTGCCAGCAGCCAAGATCGGGGAACGAATGTAAATTCACCCCTCCACTTT

d_gene: NA
abundance: NA
j_gene: TRBJ2-2
v_gene: TRBV19
CDR3aa: CASSMEGAGTGELFF
CDR3nt: TGTGCCAGTAGTATGGAGGGGGCGGGCACCGGGGAGCTGTTTTTT

d_gene: TRBD1
abundance: NA
j_gene: TRBJ1-5
v_gene: TRBV10-3
CDR3aa: CAISDQGAPPNQPQHF
CDR3nt: TGTGCCATCAGTGACCAGGGGGCGCCCCCCAATCAGCCCCAGCATTTT

d_gene: TRBD2
abundance: NA
j_gene: TRBJ2-3
v_gene: TRBV6-4
CDR3aa: CASRELAGGSDTQYF
CDR3nt: TGTGCCAGCAGGGAACTAGCGGGGGGGTCAGATACGCAGTATTTT

d_gene: TRBD2
abundance: NA
j_gene: TRBJ2-3
v_gene: TRBV11-2
CDR3aa: CASSLVAGSPSTDTQYF
CDR3nt: TGTGCCAGCAGCTTAGTAGCGGGGTCCCCTAGCACAGATACGCAGTATTTT

d_gene: NA
abundance: NA
j_gene: TRBJ1-1
v_gene: TRBV14
CDR3aa: CASSQSVVTEAFF
CDR3nt: TGTGCCAGCAGCCAATCGGTTGTCACTGAAGCTTTCTTT

d_gene: TRBD2
abundance: NA
j_gene: TRBJ2-2
v_gene: TRBV5-1
CDR3aa: CASSPSGAVSGELFF
CDR3nt: TGCGCCAGCAGCCCTAGCGGGGCCGTGTCCGGGGAGCTGTTTTTT

d_gene: TRBD1
abundance: few
j_gene: TRBJ2-7
v_gene: TRBV6-2/TRBV6-3
CDR3aa: CASSTPGQGTSYEQYF
CDR3nt: TGTGCCAGCAGTACCCCGGGACAGGGGACTTCCTACGAGCAGTACTTC

d_gene: TRBD1
abundance: NA
j_gene: TRBJ1-6
v_gene: TRBV15
CDR3aa: CATSRDSWTGSSPLHF
CDR3nt: TGTGCCACCAGCAGAGATTCTTGGACAGGGTCTTCACCCCTCCACTTT

d_gene: NA
abundance: NA
j_gene: TRBJ1-3
v_gene: TRBV7-3
CDR3aa: CASRPGPSGNTIYF
CDR3nt: TGTGCCAGCAGACCAGGGCCCTCTGGAAACACCATATATTTT

d_gene: TRBD2
abundance: NA
j_gene: TRBJ2-4
v_gene: TRBV27
CDR3aa: CASSFLAGQNIQYF
CDR3nt: TGTGCCAGCAGTTTTCTAGCGGGACAAAACATTCAGTACTTC

d_gene: NA
abundance: NA
j_gene: TRBJ2-2
v_gene: TRBV7-9
CDR3aa: CASSPRQAGNTGELFF
CDR3nt: TGTGCCAGCAGCCCGAGACAGGCGGGGAACACCGGGGAGCTGTTTTTT

d_gene: NA
abundance: NA
j_gene: TRBJ1-4
v_gene: TRBV30
CDR3aa: CAWSVRLGHPNEKLFF
CDR3nt: TGTGCCTGGAGTGTACGTCTGGGACATCCGAATGAAAAACTGTTTTTT

d_gene: NA
abundance: NA
j_gene: TRBJ1-2
v_gene: TRBV24-1
CDR3aa: CATSDFGGSGGYTF
CDR3nt: TGTGCCACCAGTGATTTTGGGGGCTCGGGCGGCTACACCTTC